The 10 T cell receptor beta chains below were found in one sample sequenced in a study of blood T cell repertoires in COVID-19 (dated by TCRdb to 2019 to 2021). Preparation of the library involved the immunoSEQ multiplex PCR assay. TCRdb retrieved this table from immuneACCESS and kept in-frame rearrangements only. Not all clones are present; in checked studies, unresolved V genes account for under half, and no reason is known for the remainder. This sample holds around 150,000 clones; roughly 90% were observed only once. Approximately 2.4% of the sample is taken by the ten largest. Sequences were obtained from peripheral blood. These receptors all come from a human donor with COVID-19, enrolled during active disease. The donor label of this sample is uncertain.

CDR3 sequence (DNA): TGTGCTAGTGGTCTCGACGCAGGGGACCCCGGGGAGCTGTTTTTT. It is translated as CASGLDAGDPGELFF. The rearrangement joins TRBV12-5 to TRBJ2-2; a possible D gene is TRBD1 (6 bases). This CDR3 spans 15 amino acids. Deletions cut 5 bases from V and 6 bases from J, with 16 bases between. Germline loops: CDR1 LGHNT, CDR2 FRNRAP.

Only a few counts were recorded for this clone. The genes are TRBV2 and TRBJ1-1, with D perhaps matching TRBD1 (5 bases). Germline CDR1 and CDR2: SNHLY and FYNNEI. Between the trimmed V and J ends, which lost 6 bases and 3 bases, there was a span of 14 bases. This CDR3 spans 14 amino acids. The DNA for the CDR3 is TGTGCCAGCAGGAGTCGGGGGGGAGACACTGAAGCTTTCTTT. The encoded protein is CASRSRGGDTEAFF. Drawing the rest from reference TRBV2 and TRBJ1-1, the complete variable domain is EPEVTQTPSHQVTQMGQEVILRCVPISNHLYFYWYRQILGQKVEFLVSFYNNEISEKSEIFDDQFSVERPDGSNFTLKIRSTKLEDSAMYFCASRSRGGDTEAFFGQGTRLTVV.

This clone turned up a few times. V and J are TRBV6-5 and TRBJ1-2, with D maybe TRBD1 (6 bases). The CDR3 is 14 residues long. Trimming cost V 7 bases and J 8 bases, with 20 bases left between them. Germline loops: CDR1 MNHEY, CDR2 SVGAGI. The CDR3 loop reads CASTDAGARVGYTF. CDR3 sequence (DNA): TGTGCCAGCACCGACGCAGGGGCCCGGGTAGGCTACACCTTC.

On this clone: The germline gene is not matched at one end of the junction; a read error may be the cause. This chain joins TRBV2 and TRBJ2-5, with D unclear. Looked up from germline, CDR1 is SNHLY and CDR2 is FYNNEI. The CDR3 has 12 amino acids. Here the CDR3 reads CASCEVRETQYF. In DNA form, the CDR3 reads TGTGCCAGCTGTGAGGTCCGGGAGACCCAGTACTTC. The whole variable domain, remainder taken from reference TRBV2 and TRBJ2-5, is EPEVTQTPSHQVTQMGQEVILRCVPISNHLYFYWYRQILGQKVEFLVSFYNNEISEKSEIFDDQFSVERPDGSNFTLKIRSTKLEDSAMYFCASCEVRETQYFGPGTRLLVL.

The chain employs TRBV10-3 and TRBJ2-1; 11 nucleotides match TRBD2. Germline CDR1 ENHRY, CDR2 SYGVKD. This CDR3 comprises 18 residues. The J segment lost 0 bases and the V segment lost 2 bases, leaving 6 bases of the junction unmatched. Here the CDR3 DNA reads TGTGCCATCAGTGAGCCTAGCGGGGGGTCCAGCTCCTACAATGAGCAGTTCTTC. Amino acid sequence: CAISEPSGGSSSYNEQFF.

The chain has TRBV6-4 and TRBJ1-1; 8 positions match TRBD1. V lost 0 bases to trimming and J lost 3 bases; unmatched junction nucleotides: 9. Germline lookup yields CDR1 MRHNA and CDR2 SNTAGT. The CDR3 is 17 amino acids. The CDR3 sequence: CASSDSDPGQGDTEAFF. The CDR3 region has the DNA TGTGCCAGCAGTGACTCGGACCCTGGACAGGGTGACACTGAAGCTTTCTTT.

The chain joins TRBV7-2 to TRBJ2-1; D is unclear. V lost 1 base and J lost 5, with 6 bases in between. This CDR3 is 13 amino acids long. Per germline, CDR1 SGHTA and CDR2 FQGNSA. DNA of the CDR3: TGTGCCAGCAGCTTAGTTCTAGACAATGAGCAGTTCTTC. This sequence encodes CASSLVLDNEQFF.

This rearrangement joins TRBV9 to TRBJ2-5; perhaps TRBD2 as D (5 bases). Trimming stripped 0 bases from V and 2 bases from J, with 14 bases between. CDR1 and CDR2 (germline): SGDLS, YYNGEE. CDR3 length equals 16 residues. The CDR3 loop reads CASSVAPHGLQETQYF. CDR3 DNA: TGTGCCAGCAGCGTAGCCCCCCATGGACTTCAAGAGACCCAGTACTTC.

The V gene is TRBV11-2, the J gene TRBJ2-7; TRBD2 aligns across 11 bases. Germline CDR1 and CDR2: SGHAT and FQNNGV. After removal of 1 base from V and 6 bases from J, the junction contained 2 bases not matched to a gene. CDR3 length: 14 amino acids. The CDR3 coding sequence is TGTGCCAGCAGCTTAGGGGGGACTAGCGGCGAGCAGTACTTC. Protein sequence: CASSLGGTSGEQYF.

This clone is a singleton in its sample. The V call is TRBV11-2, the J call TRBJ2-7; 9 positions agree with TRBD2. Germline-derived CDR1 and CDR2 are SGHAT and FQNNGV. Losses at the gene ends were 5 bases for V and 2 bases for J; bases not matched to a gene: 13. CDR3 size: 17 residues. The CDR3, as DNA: TGTGCCAGCAGCCACAGGGCAGGGGCTAGCGGGACCTACGAGCAGTACTTC. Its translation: CASSHRAGASGTYEQYF. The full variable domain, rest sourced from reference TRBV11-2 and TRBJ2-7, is EAGVAQSPRYKIIEKRQSVAFWCNPISGHATLYWYQQILGQGPKLLIQFQNNGVVDDSQLPKDRFSAERLKGVDSTLKIQPAKLEDSAVYLCASSHRAGASGTYEQYFGPGTRLTVT.